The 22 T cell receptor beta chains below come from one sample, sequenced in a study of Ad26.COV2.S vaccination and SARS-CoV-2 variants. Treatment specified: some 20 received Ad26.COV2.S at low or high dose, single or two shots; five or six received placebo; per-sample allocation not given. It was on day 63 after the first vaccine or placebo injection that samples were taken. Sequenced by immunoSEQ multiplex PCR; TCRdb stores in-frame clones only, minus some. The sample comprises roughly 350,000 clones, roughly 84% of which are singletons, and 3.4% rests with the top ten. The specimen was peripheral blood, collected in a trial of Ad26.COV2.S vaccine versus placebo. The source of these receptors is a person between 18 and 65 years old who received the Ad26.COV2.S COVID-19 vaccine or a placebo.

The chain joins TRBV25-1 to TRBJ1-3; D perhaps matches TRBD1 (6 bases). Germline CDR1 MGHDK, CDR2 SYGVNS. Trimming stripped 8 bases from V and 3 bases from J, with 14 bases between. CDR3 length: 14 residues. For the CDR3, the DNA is TGTGCCAGCGGCCCCAGGGGCTATGGAAACACCATATATTTT. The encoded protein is CASGPRGYGNTIYF.

CDR3 region: CASSYSPDRRTGELFF. DNA for the CDR3: TGTGCCAGCAGTTACTCTCCCGACAGGAGGACCGGGGAGCTGTTTTTT. V is TRBV6-5 and J is TRBJ2-2, with D possibly matching TRBD1 (6 bases). Trimming cost V 0 bases and J 5 bases, with 13 bases left between them. From germline, CDR1 is MNHEY and CDR2 SVGAGI. CDR3 length: 16 residues.

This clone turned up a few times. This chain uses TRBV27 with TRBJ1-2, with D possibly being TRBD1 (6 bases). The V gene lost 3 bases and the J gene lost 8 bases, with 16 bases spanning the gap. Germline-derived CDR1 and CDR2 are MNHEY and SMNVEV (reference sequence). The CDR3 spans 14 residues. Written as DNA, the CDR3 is TGTGCCAGCAGTTTCGGCCAGGGGCTCGGGGGCTACACCTTC. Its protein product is CASSFGQGLGGYTF.

CDR3 DNA sequence: TGCGCCAGCAGCCAAGACTACGGATTCCCCTCCTACGAGCAGTACTTC. This gives the protein CASSQDYGFPSYEQYF. V gene TRBV4-1 combines with J gene TRBJ2-7; D remains ambiguous. The CDR3 consists of 16 residues. Looked up from germline, CDR1 is MGHRA and CDR2 is YSYEKL. V shed 0 bases and J shed 0 bases, with 12 bases lying between them.

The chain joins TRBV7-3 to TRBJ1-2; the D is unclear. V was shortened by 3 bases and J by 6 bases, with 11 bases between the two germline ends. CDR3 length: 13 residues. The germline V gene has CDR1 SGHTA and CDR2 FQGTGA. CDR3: CASSLEGGNGYTF. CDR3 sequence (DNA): TGTGCCAGCAGCTTGGAGGGCGGAAATGGCTACACCTTC. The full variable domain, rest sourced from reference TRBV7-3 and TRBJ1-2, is GAGVSQTPSNKVTEKGKYVELRCDPISGHTALYWYRQSLGQGPEFLIYFQGTGAADDSGLPNDRFFAVRPEGSVSTLKIQRTERGDSAVYLCASSLEGGNGYTFGSGTRLTVV.

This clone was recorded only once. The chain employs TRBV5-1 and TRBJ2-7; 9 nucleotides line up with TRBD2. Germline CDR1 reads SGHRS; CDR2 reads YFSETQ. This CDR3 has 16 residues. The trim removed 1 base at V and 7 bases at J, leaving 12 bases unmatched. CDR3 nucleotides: TGCGCCAGCAGCTTGATTACCGGCGCGGGAGGGGGGGAGCAGTACTTC. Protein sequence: CASSLITGAGGGEQYF.

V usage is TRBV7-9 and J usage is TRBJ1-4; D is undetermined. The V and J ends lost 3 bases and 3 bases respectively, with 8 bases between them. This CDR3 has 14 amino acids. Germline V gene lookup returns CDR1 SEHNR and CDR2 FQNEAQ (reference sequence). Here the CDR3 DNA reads TGTGCCAGCAGCTTTTCGGGATCTAATGAAAAACTGTTTTTT. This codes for CASSFSGSNEKLFF.

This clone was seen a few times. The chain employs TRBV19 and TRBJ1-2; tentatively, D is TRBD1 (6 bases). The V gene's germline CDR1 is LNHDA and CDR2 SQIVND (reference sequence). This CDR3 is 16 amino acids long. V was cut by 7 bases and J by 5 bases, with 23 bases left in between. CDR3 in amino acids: CASTPLAEGVAYGYTF. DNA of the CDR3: TGTGCCAGTACCCCCCTAGCGGAGGGGGTCGCATATGGCTACACCTTC.

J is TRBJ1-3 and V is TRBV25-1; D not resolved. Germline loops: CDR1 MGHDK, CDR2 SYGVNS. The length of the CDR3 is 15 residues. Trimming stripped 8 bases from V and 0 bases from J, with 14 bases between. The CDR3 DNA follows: TGTGCCAGCGCCGCCCCTCCGAGCTCTGGAAACACCATATATTTT. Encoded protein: CASAAPPSSGNTIYF.

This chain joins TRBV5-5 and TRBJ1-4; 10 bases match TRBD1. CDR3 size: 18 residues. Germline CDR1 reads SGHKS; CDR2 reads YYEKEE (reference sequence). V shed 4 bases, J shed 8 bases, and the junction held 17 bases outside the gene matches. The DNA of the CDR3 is TGTGCCAGCAGCCTGCGGGACAGGGGACTCCGAGGAGGAGAAAAACTGTTTTTT. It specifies CASSLRDRGLRGGEKLFF.

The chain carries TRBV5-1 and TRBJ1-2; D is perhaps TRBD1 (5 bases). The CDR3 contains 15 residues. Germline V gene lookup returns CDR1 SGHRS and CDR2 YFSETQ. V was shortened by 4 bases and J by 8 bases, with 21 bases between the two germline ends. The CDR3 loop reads CASSPRGPIPDGYTF. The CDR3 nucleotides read TGCGCCAGCAGCCCAAGGGGTCCGATCCCTGACGGCTACACCTTC.

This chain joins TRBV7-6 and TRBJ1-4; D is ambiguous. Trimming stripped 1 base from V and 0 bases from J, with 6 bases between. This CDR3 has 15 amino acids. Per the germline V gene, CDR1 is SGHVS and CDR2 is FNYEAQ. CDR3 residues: CASSLDGSTNEKLFF. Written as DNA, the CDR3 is TGTGCCAGCAGCTTAGACGGGTCAACTAATGAAAAACTGTTTTTT.

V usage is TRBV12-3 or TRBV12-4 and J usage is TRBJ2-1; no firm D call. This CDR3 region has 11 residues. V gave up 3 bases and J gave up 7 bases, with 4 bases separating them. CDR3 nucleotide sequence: TGTGCCAGCAGTTTGTGGAATGAGCAGTTCTTC. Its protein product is CASSLWNEQFF.

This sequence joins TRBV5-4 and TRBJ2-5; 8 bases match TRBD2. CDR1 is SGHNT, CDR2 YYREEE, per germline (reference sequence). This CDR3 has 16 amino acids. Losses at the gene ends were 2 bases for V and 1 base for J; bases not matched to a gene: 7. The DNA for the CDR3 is TGTGCCAGCAGCTTTGAAAGCGGGGGAGCCCAAGAGACCCAGTACTTC. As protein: CASSFESGGAQETQYF. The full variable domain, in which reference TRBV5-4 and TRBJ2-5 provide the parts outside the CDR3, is ETGVTQSPTHLIKTRGQQVTLRCSSQSGHNTVSWYQQALGQGPQFIFQYYREEENGRGNFPPRFSGLQFPNYSSELNVNALELDDSALYLCASSFESGGAQETQYFGPGTRLLVL.

CDR3 bases: TGTGCCAGCAGCACGGGACTAGGAGCAGATACGCAGTATTTT. Residues: CASSTGLGADTQYF. V is TRBV7-9 and J is TRBJ2-3; TRBD2 matches 8 bases. The CDR3 has 14 residues. J was trimmed by 4 bases and V by 5 bases; bases with no gene match: 5. Germline-derived CDR1 and CDR2 are SEHNR and FQNEAQ (reference sequence).

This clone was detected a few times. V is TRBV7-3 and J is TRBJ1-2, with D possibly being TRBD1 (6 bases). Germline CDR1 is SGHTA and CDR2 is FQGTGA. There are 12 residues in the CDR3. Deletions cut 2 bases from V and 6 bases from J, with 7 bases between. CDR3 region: CASSLPGDGYTF. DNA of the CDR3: TGTGCCAGCAGCTTACCAGGGGATGGCTACACCTTC.

CDR3 nucleotide sequence: TGCGCCAGCAGCCATCCCCTTATGTACAATGAGCAGTTCTTC. Its protein is CASSHPLMYNEQFF. V is TRBV4-1 and J is TRBJ2-1, with unresolved D. The V end lost 3 bases, the J end lost 4 bases, and 10 bases lay between the germline ends. The CDR3 has 14 amino acids. The V gene's germline CDR1 is MGHRA and CDR2 YSYEKL.

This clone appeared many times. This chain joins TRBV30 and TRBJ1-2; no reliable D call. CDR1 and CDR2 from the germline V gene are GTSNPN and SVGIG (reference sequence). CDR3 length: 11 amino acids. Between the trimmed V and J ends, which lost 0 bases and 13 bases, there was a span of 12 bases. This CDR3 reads CAWSVGHSRTF. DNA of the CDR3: TGTGCCTGGAGTGTTGGTCATAGCCGCACCTTC. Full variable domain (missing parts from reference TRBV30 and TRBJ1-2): SQTIHQWPATLVQPVGSPLSLECTVEGTSNPNLYWYRQAAGRGLQLLFYSVGIGQISSEVPQNLSASRPQDRQFILSSKKLLLSDSGFYLCAWSVGHSRTFGSGTRLTVV.

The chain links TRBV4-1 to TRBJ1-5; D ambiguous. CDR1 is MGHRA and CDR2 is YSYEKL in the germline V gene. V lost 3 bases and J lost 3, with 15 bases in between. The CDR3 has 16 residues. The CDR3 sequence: CASSQGIGQNNQPQHF. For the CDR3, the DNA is TGCGCCAGCAGCCAGGGAATAGGGCAGAACAATCAGCCCCAGCATTTT.

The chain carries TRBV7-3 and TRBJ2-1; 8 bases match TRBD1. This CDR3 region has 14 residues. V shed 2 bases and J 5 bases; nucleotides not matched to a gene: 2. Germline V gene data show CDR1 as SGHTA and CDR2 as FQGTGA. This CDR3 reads CASSLGTGNNEQFF. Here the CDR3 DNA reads TGTGCCAGCAGCTTAGGGACAGGCAACAATGAGCAGTTCTTC.

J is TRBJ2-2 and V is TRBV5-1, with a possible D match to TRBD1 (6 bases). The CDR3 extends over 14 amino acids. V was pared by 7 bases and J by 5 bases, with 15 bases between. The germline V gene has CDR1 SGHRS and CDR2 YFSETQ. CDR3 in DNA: TGCGCCAGCCGACCCCGTCAGGGGACCGGGGAGCTGTTTTTT. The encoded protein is CASRPRQGTGELFF.

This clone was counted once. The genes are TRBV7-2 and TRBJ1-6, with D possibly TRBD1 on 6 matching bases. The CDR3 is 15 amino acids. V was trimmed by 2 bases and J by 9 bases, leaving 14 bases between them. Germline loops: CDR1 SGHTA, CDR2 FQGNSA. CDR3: CASSLKGGDGSPLHF. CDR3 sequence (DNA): TGTGCCAGCAGCTTAAAGGGGGGCGACGGTTCACCCCTCCACTTT.